The next 22 T cell receptor beta chains were all read from a single sample in a study of radiotherapy plus CTLA-4 blockade in lung cancer. Libraries were prepared by immunoSEQ multiplex PCR; TCRdb keeps only in-frame clonotypes and omits some of them. Seen here are 100,000 or so clones, around four fifths observed once, and the top ten hold 13% to 15%. Source: peripheral blood, taken from a patient treated with radiotherapy plus ipilimumab. The receptors originated from a human donor with non-small cell lung cancer that progressed on radiotherapy plus ipilimumab.

The chain is built from TRBV5-1 and TRBJ1-4, with D perhaps matching TRBD1 (5 bases). CDR1 and CDR2 (germline): SGHRS, YFSETQ. This CDR3 is built from 16 residues. Trimming shortened V by 0 bases and J by 7 bases, and 16 bases separated the two germline ends. CDR3 in DNA: TGCGCCAGCAGCTTGGCCCTCCACGACAGCCCTGAAAAACTGTTTTTT. Amino acid sequence: CASSLALHDSPEKLFF.

J is TRBJ1-1 and V is TRBV29-1; D unclear. The germline V gene has CDR1 SQVTM and CDR2 ANQGSEA. The CDR3 covers 13 residues. With 4 bases removed from V and 0 bases from J, the gap between germline ends came to 9 bases. CDR3 amino acids: CSVAVNLNTEAFF. The CDR3 DNA follows: TGCAGCGTTGCCGTAAACCTGAACACTGAAGCTTTCTTT.

CDR3 region: CAWSVRGGAEAFF. The CDR3 nucleotides are TGTGCCTGGAGTGTAAGGGGCGGGGCTGAAGCTTTCTTT. The chain combines TRBV30 with TRBJ1-1, with D tentatively TRBD1 (5 bases). The CDR3 is 13 residues long. V shed 0 bases and J shed 6 bases, with 11 bases lying between them. Germline V gene data show CDR1 as GTSNPN and CDR2 as SVGIG (reference sequence).

The chain employs TRBV6-1 and TRBJ2-2, with D tentatively TRBD2 (6 bases). The CDR3 loop spans 14 amino acids. V lost 7 bases and J lost 4, with 13 bases in between. In germline, CDR1 is MNHNS, CDR2 SASEGT. DNA of the CDR3: TGTGCCAGCATCGGGACGGGACTCACCGGGGAGCTGTTTTTT. This sequence encodes CASIGTGLTGELFF.

The chain joins TRBV4-3 to TRBJ1-2; D unresolved. The CDR3 is 14 amino acids. Germline CDR1 reads LGHNA; CDR2 reads YSLEER. V was trimmed by 1 base and J by 4 bases, leaving 10 bases between them. The CDR3 spells CASSQVIQSYGYTF. CDR3 in DNA: TGCGCCAGCAGCCAAGTCATTCAGAGCTATGGCTACACCTTC.

CDR3 residues: CASSLPGTGDYGYTF. The CDR3 bases are TGTGCCAGCAGCTTACCCGGGACAGGGGACTATGGCTACACCTTC. The J gene is TRBJ1-2, the V gene TRBV7-2, with 10 bases fitting TRBD1. The J segment lost 3 bases and the V segment lost 2 bases, leaving 3 bases of the junction unmatched. The CDR3 loop spans 15 amino acids. Germline assignment: CDR1 SGHTA and CDR2 FQGNSA.

The chain joins TRBV27 to TRBJ2-2; 8 bases agree with TRBD2. V was clipped by 6 bases and J by 4 bases; unmatched bases: 4. Germline assignment: CDR1 MNHEY and CDR2 SMNVEV (reference sequence). The CDR3 covers 14 residues. The CDR3 spells CASRLLAVTGELFF. The CDR3 coding sequence is TGTGCCAGCAGATTACTAGCGGTCACCGGGGAGCTGTTTTTT.

The chain has TRBV7-9 and TRBJ2-1; D is uncertain. Looked up from germline, CDR1 is SEHNR and CDR2 is FQNEAQ (reference sequence). Trimming removed 5 bases from V and 4 bases from J, with 3 bases in between. This CDR3 contains 11 residues. As DNA, the CDR3 is TGTGCCAGCAGCATTTACAATGAGCAGTTCTTC. Its protein is CASSIYNEQFF. The whole variable domain, remainder taken from reference TRBV7-9 and TRBJ2-1, is DTGVSQNPRHKITKRGQNVTFRCDPISEHNRLYWYRQTLGQGPEFLTYFQNEAQLEKSRLLSDRFSAERPKGSFSTLEIQRTEQGDSAMYLCASSIYNEQFFGPGTRLTVL.

This clone showed up just a few times. The chain uses TRBV7-2 and TRBJ1-5; a possible D gene is TRBD1 (5 bases). Trimming removed 2 bases from V and 6 bases from J, with 26 bases in between. Germline V gene lookup returns CDR1 SGHTA and CDR2 FQGNSA. The CDR3 runs to 19 residues. The CDR3 bases are TGTGCCAGCAGCTTATGGTTTCCGGGTCGGCACCCAAGGGGTCAGCCCCAGCATTTT. The encoded protein is CASSLWFPGRHPRGQPQHF.

The chain is built from TRBV19 and TRBJ1-1, with TRBD1 matching over 8 bases. The germline CDR1 and CDR2 sequences are LNHDA and SQIVND (reference sequence). The trim removed 4 bases at V and 1 base at J, leaving 5 bases unmatched. The CDR3 is made up of 15 amino acids. CDR3 sequence: CASSTRQGSNTEAFF. CDR3 DNA sequence: TGTGCCAGTAGTACACGACAGGGGTCGAACACTGAAGCTTTCTTT.

This clone was seen just once. V and J are TRBV19 and TRBJ2-7; maybe TRBD1 (5 bases). CDR3 length equals 14 residues. The germline V gene has CDR1 LNHDA and CDR2 SQIVND (reference sequence). Trimming left V 4 bases short and J 3 bases short, with 13 bases between. The CDR3 here is CASSRQHPNYEQYF. The CDR3, as DNA: TGTGCCAGTAGTAGACAGCACCCGAACTACGAGCAGTACTTC.

The chain couples TRBV18 to TRBJ2-1, with TRBD2 matching over 7 bases. CDR3 size: 16 residues. Germline CDR1 and CDR2: KGHSH and LQKENI. V trimming: 0 bases; J trimming: 2 bases; junction bases outside the gene matches: 4. For the CDR3, the DNA is TGTGCCAGCTCACCACCGGGCGGGGGAACCTACAATGAGCAGTTCTTC. This sequence encodes CASSPPGGGTYNEQFF. Looking up the rest from reference TRBV18 and TRBJ2-1 gives the full variable domain: NAGVMQNPRHLVRRRGQEARLRCSPMKGHSHVYWYRQLPEEGLKFMVYLQKENIIDESGMPKERFSAEFPKEGPSILRIQQVVRGDSAAYFCASSPPGGGTYNEQFFGPGTRLTVL.

The rearrangement links TRBV5-1 to TRBJ2-1, with TRBD2 identical over 13 bases. Unmatched junction bases numbered 8, after V lost 1 base and J lost 7 bases. In germline, CDR1 is SGHRS, CDR2 YFSETQ. The CDR3 covers 17 residues. The CDR3 spells CASSLTGTSGIINEQFF. CDR3 sequence (DNA): TGCGCCAGCAGCTTGACCGGGACTAGCGGGATTATAAATGAGCAGTTCTTC.

The gene calls are TRBV7-2 and TRBJ2-6; D not resolved. The CDR3 contains 12 residues. Between the trimmed V and J ends, which lost 3 bases and 5 bases, there was a span of 2 bases. The V gene's germline CDR1 is SGHTA and CDR2 FQGNSA. The CDR3 nucleotides are TGTGCCAGCAGCTTCTGGGCCAACGTCCTGACTTTC. This gives the protein CASSFWANVLTF.

The CDR3 DNA follows: TGTGCCAGCTCGATGGGGGAGAACACTGAAGCTTTCTTT. Its protein product is CASSMGENTEAFF. V usage is TRBV21-1 and J usage is TRBJ1-1. TRBV21-1 is annotated as a pseudogene. The CDR3 covers 13 residues.

The chain links TRBV28 to TRBJ1-1; no definite D call. The germline V gene has CDR1 MDHEN and CDR2 SYDVKM. The CDR3 is 14 amino acids. V was pared by 6 bases and J by 4 bases, with 15 bases between. CDR3 in DNA: TGTGCCAGCAGCCTGGATTTCGGTGCCACTGAAGCTTTCTTT. This sequence encodes CASSLDFGATEAFF.

The genes are TRBV30 and TRBJ2-3; D remains unclear. The CDR3 has 12 residues. Trimming took 2 bases from V and 4 from J, leaving 7 bases between them. From germline, CDR1 is GTSNPN and CDR2 SVGIG (reference sequence). As DNA, the CDR3 is TGTGCCTGGAGTTCGAGCGCAGATACGCAGTATTTT. This codes for CAWSSSADTQYF.

The V and J genes are TRBV6-6 and TRBJ2-3; D gene ambiguous. V shed 7 bases and J shed 2 bases, with 4 bases lying between them. The germline gives CDR1 MNHNY, CDR2 SVGAGI (reference sequence). This CDR3 is built from 11 residues. CDR3 nucleotide sequence: TGTGCCAGCAAGGCCACAGATACGCAGTATTTT. Its protein product is CASKATDTQYF.

This clone turned up a few times. This rearrangement joins TRBV19 to TRBJ1-5, with 9 nucleotides matching TRBD1. Trimming cost V 7 bases and J 0 bases; bases outside gene matches: 4. CDR3 length equals 15 residues. Germline assignment: CDR1 LNHDA and CDR2 SQIVND (reference sequence). The CDR3 loop is CASIGQGFSNQPQHF. In nucleotides, the CDR3 is TGTGCCAGTATCGGACAGGGGTTTAGCAATCAGCCCCAGCATTTT.

A few counts support this clone. The chain has TRBV7-6 and TRBJ1-4; 9 bases are a match to TRBD1. Trimming at V came to 1 base and at J to 6 bases, leaving 6 bases not matched to a gene. Germline CDR1 reads SGHVS; CDR2 reads FNYEAQ. This CDR3 is 16 amino acids long. The CDR3 is CASSLGSGQGDEKLFF. The CDR3, as DNA: TGTGCCAGCAGCTTAGGGTCGGGACAGGGTGATGAAAAACTGTTTTTT.

The rearrangement links TRBV6-6 to TRBJ1-5; 9 nucleotides line up with TRBD1. The CDR3 spans 15 residues. The germline V gene has CDR1 MNHNY and CDR2 SVGAGI (reference sequence). Trimming removed 2 bases from V and 7 bases from J; junction bases left unmatched: 6. The CDR3 nucleotides read TGTGCCAGCAGTTACGGAGGACAGGGGCGCCAGCCCCAGCATTTT. Translation: CASSYGGQGRQPQHF.

V usage is TRBV2 and J usage is TRBJ2-7; possibly TRBD1 for D (6 bases). CDR3 size: 14 residues. V was trimmed by 7 bases and J by 5 bases, leaving 18 bases between them. Germline-derived CDR1 and CDR2 are SNHLY and FYNNEI. CDR3 residues: CASTKRTAGDEQYF. The CDR3 coding sequence is TGTGCCAGCACTAAGCGGACAGCCGGGGACGAGCAGTACTTC.